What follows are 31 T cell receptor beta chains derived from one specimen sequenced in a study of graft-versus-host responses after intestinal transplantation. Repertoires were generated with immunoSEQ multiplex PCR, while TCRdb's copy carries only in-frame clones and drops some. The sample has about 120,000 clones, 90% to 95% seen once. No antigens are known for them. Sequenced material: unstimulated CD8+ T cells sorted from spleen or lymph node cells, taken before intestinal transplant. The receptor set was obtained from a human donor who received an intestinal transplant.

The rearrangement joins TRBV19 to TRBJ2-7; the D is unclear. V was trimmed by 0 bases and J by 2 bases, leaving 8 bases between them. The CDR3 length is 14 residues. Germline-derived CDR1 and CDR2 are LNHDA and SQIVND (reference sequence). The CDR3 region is CASSIDSGTYEQYF. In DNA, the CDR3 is TGTGCCAGTAGTATAGATTCAGGAACCTACGAGCAGTACTTC. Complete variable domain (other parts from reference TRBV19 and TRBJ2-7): DGGITQSPKYLFRKEGQNVTLSCEQNLNHDAMYWYRQDPGQGLRLIYYSQIVNDFQKGDIAEGYSVSREKKESFPLTVTSAQKNPTAFYLCASSIDSGTYEQYFGPGTRLTVT.

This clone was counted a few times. This CDR3 is CASSLEGENYGYTF. The CDR3, as DNA: TGTGCCAGCAGCTTAGAGGGCGAGAACTATGGCTACACCTTC. The chain uses TRBV7-9 and TRBJ1-2; D ambiguous. V lost 1 base and J lost 2, with 8 bases in between. Per germline, CDR1 SEHNR and CDR2 FQNEAQ (reference sequence). The CDR3 spans 14 residues.

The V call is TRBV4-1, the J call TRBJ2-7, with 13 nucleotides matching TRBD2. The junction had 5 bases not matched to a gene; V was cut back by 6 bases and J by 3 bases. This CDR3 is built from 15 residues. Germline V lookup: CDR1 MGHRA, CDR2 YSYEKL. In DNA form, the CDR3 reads TGCGCCAGCAGACTGGGACTAGCGGGATTCTACGAGCAGTACTTC. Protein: CASRLGLAGFYEQYF.

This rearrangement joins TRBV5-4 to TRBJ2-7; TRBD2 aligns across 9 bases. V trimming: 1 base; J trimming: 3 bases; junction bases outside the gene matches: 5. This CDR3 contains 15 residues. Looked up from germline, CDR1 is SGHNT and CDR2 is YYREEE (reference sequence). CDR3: CASSLMGLAVYEQYF. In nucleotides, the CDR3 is TGTGCCAGCAGCTTGATGGGACTAGCTGTCTACGAGCAGTACTTC.

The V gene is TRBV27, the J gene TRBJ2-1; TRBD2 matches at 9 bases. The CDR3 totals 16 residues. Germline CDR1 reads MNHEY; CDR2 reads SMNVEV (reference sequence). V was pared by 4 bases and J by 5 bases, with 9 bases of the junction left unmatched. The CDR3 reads CASSSRAGGYNNEQFF. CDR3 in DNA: TGTGCCAGCAGTTCCCGAGCGGGAGGCTATAACAATGAGCAGTTCTTC.

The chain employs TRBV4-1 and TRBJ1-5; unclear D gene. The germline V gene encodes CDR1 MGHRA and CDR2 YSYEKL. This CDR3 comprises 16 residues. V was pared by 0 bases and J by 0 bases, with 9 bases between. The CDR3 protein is CASSQESQNSNQPQHF. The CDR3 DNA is TGCGCCAGCAGCCAAGAATCCCAGAATAGCAATCAGCCCCAGCATTTT.

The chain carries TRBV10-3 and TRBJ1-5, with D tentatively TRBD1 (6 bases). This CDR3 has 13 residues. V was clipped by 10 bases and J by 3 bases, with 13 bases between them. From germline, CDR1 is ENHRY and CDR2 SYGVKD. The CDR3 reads CATKDRSNQPQHF. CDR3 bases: TGTGCCACGAAGGACAGATCCAATCAGCCCCAGCATTTT.

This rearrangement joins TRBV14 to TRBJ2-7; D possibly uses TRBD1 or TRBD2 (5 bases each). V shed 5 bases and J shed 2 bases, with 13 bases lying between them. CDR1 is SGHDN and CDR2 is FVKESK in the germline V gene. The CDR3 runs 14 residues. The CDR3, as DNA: TGTGCCAGCAGCGTACTACCGGGACCCTACGAGCAGTACTTC. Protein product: CASSVLPGPYEQYF.

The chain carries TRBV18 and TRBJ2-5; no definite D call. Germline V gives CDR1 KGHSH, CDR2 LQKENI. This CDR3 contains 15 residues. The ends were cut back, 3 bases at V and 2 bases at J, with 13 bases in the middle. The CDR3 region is CASSPIRTEQETQYF. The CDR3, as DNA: TGTGCCAGCTCACCTATCAGGACGGAACAAGAGACCCAGTACTTC.

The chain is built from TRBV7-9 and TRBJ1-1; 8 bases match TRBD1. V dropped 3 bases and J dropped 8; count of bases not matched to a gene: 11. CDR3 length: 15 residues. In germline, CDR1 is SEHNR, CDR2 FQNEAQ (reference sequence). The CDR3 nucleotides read TGTGCCAGCAGCTTGGATGGAGACAGGGGTAGGGAAGCTTTCTTT. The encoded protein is CASSLDGDRGREAFF.

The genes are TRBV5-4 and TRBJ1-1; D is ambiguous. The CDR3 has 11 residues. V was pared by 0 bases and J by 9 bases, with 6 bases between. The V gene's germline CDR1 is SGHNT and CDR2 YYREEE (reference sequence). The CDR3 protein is CASSLGRKAFF. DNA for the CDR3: TGTGCCAGCAGCTTGGGACGGAAAGCTTTCTTT. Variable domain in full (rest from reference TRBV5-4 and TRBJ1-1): ETGVTQSPTHLIKTRGQQVTLRCSSQSGHNTVSWYQQALGQGPQFIFQYYREEENGRGNFPPRFSGLQFPNYSSELNVNALELDDSALYLCASSLGRKAFFGQGTRLTVV.

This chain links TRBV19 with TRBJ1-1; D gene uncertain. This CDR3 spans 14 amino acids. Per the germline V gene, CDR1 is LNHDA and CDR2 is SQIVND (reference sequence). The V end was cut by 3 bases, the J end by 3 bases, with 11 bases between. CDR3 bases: TGTGCCAGTAGTATCTTGGGTGGGTACACTGAAGCTTTCTTT. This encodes CASSILGGYTEAFF.

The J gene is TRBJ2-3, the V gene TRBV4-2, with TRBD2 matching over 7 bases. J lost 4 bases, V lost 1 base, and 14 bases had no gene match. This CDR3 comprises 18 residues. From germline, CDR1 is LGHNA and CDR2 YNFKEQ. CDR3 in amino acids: CASSQAPQTSGKADTQYF. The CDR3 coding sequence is TGTGCCAGCAGCCAAGCCCCCCAAACCAGCGGGAAAGCAGATACGCAGTATTTT.

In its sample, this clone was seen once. CDR3 loop: CASSIGAGNYEQYF. In DNA, the CDR3 is TGTGCCAGTAGTATCGGAGCAGGAAACTACGAGCAGTACTTC. This chain uses TRBV19 with TRBJ2-7, with D unclear. The ends were cut back, 3 bases at V and 3 bases at J, with 12 bases in the middle. CDR3 length: 14 residues. The germline gives CDR1 LNHDA, CDR2 SQIVND (reference sequence).

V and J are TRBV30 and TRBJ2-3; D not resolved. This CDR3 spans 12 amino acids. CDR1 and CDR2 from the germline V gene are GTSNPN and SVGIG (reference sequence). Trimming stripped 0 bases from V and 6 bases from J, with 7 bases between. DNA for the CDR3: TGTGCCTGGAGTGTTGAATGGGATACGCAGTATTTT. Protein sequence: CAWSVEWDTQYF.

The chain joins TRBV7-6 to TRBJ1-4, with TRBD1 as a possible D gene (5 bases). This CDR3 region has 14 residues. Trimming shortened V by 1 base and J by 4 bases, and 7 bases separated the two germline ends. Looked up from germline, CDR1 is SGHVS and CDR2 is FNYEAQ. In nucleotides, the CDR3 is TGTGCCAGCAGCTTAGGACAGTTTAATGAAAAACTGTTTTTT. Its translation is CASSLGQFNEKLFF.

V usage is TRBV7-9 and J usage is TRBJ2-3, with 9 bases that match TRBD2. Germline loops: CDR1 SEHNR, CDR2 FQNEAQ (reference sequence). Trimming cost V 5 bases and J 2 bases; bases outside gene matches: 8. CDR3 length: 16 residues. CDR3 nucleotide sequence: TGTGCCAGCAGCCCCCTAGCGGGAAAGCACACAGATACGCAGTATTTT. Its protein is CASSPLAGKHTDTQYF.

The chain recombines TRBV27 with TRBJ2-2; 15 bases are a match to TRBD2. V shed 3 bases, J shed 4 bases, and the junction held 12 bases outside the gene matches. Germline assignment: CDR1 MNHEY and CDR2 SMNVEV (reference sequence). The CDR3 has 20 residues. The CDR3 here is CASSFLLGLAGGPFTGELFF. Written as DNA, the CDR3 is TGTGCCAGCAGTTTCCTTCTCGGACTAGCGGGAGGGCCATTCACCGGGGAGCTGTTTTTT.

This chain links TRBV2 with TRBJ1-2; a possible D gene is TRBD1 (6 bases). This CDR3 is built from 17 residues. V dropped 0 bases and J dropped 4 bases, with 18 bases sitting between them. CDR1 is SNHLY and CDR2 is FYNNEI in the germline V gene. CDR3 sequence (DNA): TGTGCCAGCAGTGAAGCGGGGGCTGCCCTGATACTCTATGGCTACACCTTC. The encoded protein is CASSEAGAALILYGYTF. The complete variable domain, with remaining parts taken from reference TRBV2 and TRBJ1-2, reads EPEVTQTPSHQVTQMGQEVILRCVPISNHLYFYWYRQILGQKVEFLVSFYNNEISEKSEIFDDQFSVERPDGSNFTLKIRSTKLEDSAMYFCASSEAGAALILYGYTFGSGTRLTVV.

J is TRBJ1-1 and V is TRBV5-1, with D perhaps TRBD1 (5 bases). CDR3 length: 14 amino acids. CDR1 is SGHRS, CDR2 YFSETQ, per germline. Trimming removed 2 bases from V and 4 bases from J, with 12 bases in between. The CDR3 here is CASSLEGRATEAFF. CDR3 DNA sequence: TGCGCCAGCAGCTTAGAGGGGAGGGCCACTGAAGCTTTCTTT. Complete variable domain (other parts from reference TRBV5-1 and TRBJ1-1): KAGVTQTPRYLIKTRGQQVTLSCSPISGHRSVSWYQQTPGQGLQFLFEYFSETQRNKGNFPGRFSGRQFSNSRSEMNVSTLELGDSALYLCASSLEGRATEAFFGQGTRLTVV.

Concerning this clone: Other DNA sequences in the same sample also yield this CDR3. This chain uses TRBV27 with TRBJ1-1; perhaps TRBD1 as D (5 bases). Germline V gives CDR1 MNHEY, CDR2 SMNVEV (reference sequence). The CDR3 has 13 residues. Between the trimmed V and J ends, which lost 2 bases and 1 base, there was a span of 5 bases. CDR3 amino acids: CASSLGGNTEAFF. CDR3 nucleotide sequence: TGTGCCAGCAGTTTAGGGGGGAACACTGAAGCTTTCTTT.

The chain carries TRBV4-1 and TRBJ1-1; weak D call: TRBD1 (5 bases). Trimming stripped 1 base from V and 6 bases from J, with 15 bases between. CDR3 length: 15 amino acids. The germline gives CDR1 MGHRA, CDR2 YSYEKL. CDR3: CASSQGPFRGSEAFF. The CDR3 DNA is TGCGCCAGCAGCCAAGGGCCATTTAGGGGCTCTGAAGCTTTCTTT.

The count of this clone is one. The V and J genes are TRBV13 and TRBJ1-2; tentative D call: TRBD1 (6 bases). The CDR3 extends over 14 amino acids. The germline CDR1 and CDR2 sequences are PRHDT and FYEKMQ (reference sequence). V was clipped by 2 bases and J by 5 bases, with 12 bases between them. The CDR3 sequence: CASSLRGGGYGYTF. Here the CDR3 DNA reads TGTGCCAGCAGCTTAAGGGGGGGAGGGTATGGCTACACCTTC. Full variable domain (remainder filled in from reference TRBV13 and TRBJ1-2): AAGVIQSPRHLIKEKRETATLKCYPIPRHDTVYWYQQGPGQDPQFLISFYEKMQSDKGSIPDRFSAQQFSDYHSELNMSSLELGDSALYFCASSLRGGGYGYTFGSGTRLTVV.

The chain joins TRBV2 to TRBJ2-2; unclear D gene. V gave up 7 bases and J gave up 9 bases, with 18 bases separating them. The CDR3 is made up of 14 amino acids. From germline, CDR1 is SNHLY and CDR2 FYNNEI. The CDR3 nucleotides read TGTGCCAGCACTCAGCCAAGAGAGGATCGGGAGCTGTTTTTT. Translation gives CASTQPREDRELFF.

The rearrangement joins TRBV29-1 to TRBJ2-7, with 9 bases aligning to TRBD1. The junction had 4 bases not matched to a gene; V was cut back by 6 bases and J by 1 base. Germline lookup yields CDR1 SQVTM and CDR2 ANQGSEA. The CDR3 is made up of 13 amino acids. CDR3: CSVLTGGSYEQYF. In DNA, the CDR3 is TGCAGCGTCCTGACAGGGGGGTCCTACGAGCAGTACTTC.

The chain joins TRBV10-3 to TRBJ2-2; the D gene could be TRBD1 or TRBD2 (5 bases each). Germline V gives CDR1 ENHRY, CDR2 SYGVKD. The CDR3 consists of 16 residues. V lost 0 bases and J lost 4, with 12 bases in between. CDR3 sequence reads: CAISESLEGLTGELFF. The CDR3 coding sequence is TGTGCCATCAGTGAGTCTCTTGAGGGGCTCACCGGGGAGCTGTTTTTT.

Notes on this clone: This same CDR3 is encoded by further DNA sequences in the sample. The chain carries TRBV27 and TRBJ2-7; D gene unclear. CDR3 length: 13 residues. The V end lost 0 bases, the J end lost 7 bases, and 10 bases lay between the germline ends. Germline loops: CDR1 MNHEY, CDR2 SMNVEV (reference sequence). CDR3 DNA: TGTGCCAGCAGTTTATCACCCCTGGGGGAGCAGTACTTC. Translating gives CASSLSPLGEQYF.

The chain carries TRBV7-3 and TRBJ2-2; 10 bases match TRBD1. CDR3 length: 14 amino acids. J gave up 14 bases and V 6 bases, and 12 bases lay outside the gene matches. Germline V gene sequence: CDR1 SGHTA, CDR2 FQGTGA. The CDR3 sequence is CASSYDRGRRRLFF. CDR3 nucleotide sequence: TGTGCCAGCAGTTATGACAGGGGGCGCAGGCGTCTGTTTTTT.

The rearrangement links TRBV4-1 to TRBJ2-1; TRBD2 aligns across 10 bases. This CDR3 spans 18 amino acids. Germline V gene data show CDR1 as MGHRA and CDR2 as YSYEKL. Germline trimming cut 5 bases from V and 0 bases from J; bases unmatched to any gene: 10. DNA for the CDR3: TGCGCCAGCAGCAGATTAACAGCGGGAGGGGACTCCTACAATGAGCAGTTCTTC. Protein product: CASSRLTAGGDSYNEQFF.

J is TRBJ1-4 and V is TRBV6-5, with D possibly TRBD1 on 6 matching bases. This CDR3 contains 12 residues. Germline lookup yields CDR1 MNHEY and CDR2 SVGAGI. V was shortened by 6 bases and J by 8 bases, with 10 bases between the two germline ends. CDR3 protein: CASRVDSEKLFF. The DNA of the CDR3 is TGTGCCAGCAGGGTGGACAGCGAAAAACTGTTTTTT.

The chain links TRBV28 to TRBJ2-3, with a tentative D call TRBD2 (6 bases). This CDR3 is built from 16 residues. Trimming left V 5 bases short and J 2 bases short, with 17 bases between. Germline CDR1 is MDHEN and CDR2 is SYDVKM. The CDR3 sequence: CASSRFPGDLTDTQYF. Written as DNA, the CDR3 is TGTGCCAGCAGTCGGTTTCCGGGAGATCTCACAGATACGCAGTATTTT.